The clone carrying this T cell receptor beta chain showed up just a few times. No culture or expansion preceded analysis of these blood cells. The assay was immunoSEQ multiplex PCR, and TCRdb's table has in-frame clones only and misses some. The data contain about 12,000 clones, 50% to 75% of them singletons. The data belong to a study of neoadjuvant anti-PD-1 for oral cavity cancer. Germline CDR1 and CDR2: MNHEY and SVGAGI. The V end was cut by 4 bases, the J end by 0 bases, with 10 bases between. The CDR3 is 15 amino acids. The source of this sequence is a person aged 40 to 85 with oral cavity squamous cell carcinoma. The chain carries TRBV6-5 and TRBJ2-1; D gene uncertain. The sequencing used PBMCs, collected before nivolumab (anti-PD-1) treatment. CDR3 amino acids: CASSLRGGSYNEQFF. CDR3 nucleotides: TGTGCCAGCAGTTTACGCGGTGGCTCCTACAATGAGCAGTTCTTC.